This T cell receptor (beta chain) emerged from a study of T cells in Graves' hyperthyroidism and ophthalmopathy. Study conclusions and caveats: Most clonotypes expanded in the thyroid (above 0.001) were also present in blood. Separation of ophthalmopathy from stable hyperthyroidism was achieved by a 13 V-J model. The model foresaw ophthalmopathy a median around seven months prior to onset.

Template material for amplifying TCR beta CDR3 regions consisted of RNA transcripts. TCR CDR3 regions were first amplified by RT-PCR with HTBI primers. TCRdb used MiXCR to reprocess the multiplex PCR reads, holding one entry per CDR3 protein. Of 240,000 or so distinct CDR3 sequences in the sample, about 16% were seen once. This clonotype came up many times. As yet, its antigen is unknown. CDR1 is DFQATT, CDR2 SNEGSKA, per germline (reference sequence). V lost 3 bases, J lost 0 bases, and 15 bases lay in between. This CDR3 has 16 amino acids. The receptor's source is a woman in her late teens or twenties with Graves' ophthalmopathy. The sequencing sample was made of blood. This chain links TRBV20-1 with TRBJ1-3; possibly TRBD1 for D (6 bases). The DNA of the CDR3 is TGCAGTGCTAGTAGGGGGGCAGCCAACTCTGGAAACACCATATATTTT. This encodes CSASRGAANSGNTIYF.